This T cell receptor (beta chain) was found in a study of shared clonotypes between healthy human individuals. The CDR3 covers 14 residues. The germline V and J ends were trimmed by 6 bases and 1 base, with 13 bases remaining between them. CDR1 MNHEY and CDR2 SVGAGI come from the germline V gene. On this clone itself: The antigen remains unidentified.

Study-level points and caveats: Naive subsets typically showed greater estimated richness than memory subsets. Owing to a small donor count, the genetic and exposure-history diversity represented was limited.

TCRdb's copy holds only in-frame clones and misses some; the assay was immunoSEQ multiplex PCR. The sample lists 600,000 to 700,000 clones, about 80% occurring once. This TCR was recovered from a woman younger than 45 in good health. Sequencing used memory CD4+ T cells sorted from blood. Subset: CD45RA-negative fraction. The rearrangement uses TRBV6-5 and TRBJ2-7; maybe TRBD2 (6 bases). CDR3 residues: CASSRAGRSYEQYF. For the CDR3, the DNA is TGTGCCAGCAGCAGAGCGGGCCGATCCTACGAGCAGTACTTC.